These 30 T cell receptor beta chains originate from one sample sequenced in a study of cytomegalovirus exposure and HLA in healthy donors. Amplification used 60 Vbeta primers and 13 Jbeta primers. Clones were sequenced by immunoSEQ multiplex PCR, and TCRdb holds only the in-frame ones, with some missing. The sample records approximately 170,000 clones, roughly 70% being singletons. The specimen was PBMCs. These receptors originate from a woman between 35 and 50 years old in good health and CMV-seropositive.

The V gene is TRBV10-3, the J gene TRBJ2-7, with TRBD2 identical over 14 bases. Germline V gene data show CDR1 as ENHRY and CDR2 as SYGVKD. V lost 6 bases to trimming and J lost 2 bases; unmatched junction nucleotides: 6. CDR3 length: 16 residues. In DNA form, the CDR3 reads TGTGCCATCAGGCCCGGGACTAGCGGGGGTCCCTACGAGCAGTACTTC. Residues: CAIRPGTSGGPYEQYF.

This clone came up a few times. The V call is TRBV5-1, the J call TRBJ2-2; D might be TRBD2 (6 bases). This CDR3 is 16 amino acids long. Trimming shortened V by 0 bases and J by 6 bases, and 15 bases separated the two germline ends. Germline loops: CDR1 SGHRS, CDR2 YFSETQ. In nucleotides, the CDR3 is TGCGCCAGCAGCTTGGTAGCGGACGTTTCTTCCGGGGAGCTGTTTTTT. It translates to CASSLVADVSSGELFF.

The gene calls are TRBV10-3 and TRBJ1-5; tentative D call: TRBD1 (5 bases). The CDR3 has 12 residues. The ends were cut back, 10 bases at V and 1 base at J, with 8 bases in the middle. Germline CDR1 ENHRY, CDR2 SYGVKD. CDR3 region: CATGGSNQPQHF. Written as DNA, the CDR3 is TGTGCCACTGGGGGGAGCAATCAGCCCCAGCATTTT.

With respect to this clone: An end of the junction differs from the germline gene, which may be a read error. The chain links TRBV6-5 to TRBJ1-6; D perhaps matches TRBD1 (6 bases). The CDR3 runs to 14 residues. In germline, CDR1 is MNHEY, CDR2 SVGAGI. CDR3 loop: CASSDRDNNSPLNF. CDR3 nucleotides: TGTGCCAGCAGTGACCGGGACAATAATTCACCCCTCAACTTT.

The chain uses TRBV19 and TRBJ2-2; tentatively, D is TRBD1 (5 bases). CDR1 and CDR2 (germline): LNHDA, SQIVND (reference sequence). V shed 5 bases and J shed 5 bases, with 15 bases lying between them. There are 15 residues in the CDR3. The CDR3 protein is CASSAPGLRTGELFF. The CDR3 DNA follows: TGTGCCAGTAGTGCCCCAGGGCTCCGGACCGGGGAGCTGTTTTTT.

This clone was counted a single time. The rearrangement uses TRBV7-2 and TRBJ2-1; tentatively, D is TRBD1 (5 bases). There are 14 residues in the CDR3. V lost 2 bases and J 8 bases, leaving 13 bases between the germline ends. The V gene's germline CDR1 is SGHTA and CDR2 FQGNSA. The CDR3 DNA follows: TGTGCCAGCAGCTTAACGGGCAGGGCCGATGAGCAGTTCTTC. Translation gives CASSLTGRADEQFF.

As to this clone: At one end, the junction sequence differs from germline, possibly due to a read error. The chain joins TRBV7-9 to TRBJ2-2, with D possibly matching TRBD1 (5 bases). The CDR3 is 18 residues long. Germline CDR1 is SEHNR and CDR2 is FQNEAQ (reference sequence). Here the CDR3 reads CSSSFDARKTANTGELFF. Here the CDR3 DNA reads TGTTCCAGCAGCTTCGACGCGAGGAAGACAGCGAACACCGGGGAGCTGTTTTTT.

CDR3 coding DNA: TGCGCCAGCAGCAGCCGGCCTAGCGGGAGCACCGGGGAGCTGTTTTTT. Protein: CASSSRPSGSTGELFF. This chain links TRBV5-1 with TRBJ2-2; 10 bases line up with TRBD2. The CDR3 spans 16 residues. V shed 4 bases and J 4 bases; nucleotides not matched to a gene: 7. Germline lookup yields CDR1 SGHRS and CDR2 YFSETQ.

This rearrangement joins TRBV7-9 to TRBJ2-7; 16 bases line up with TRBD2. V lost 4 bases to trimming and J lost 2 bases; unmatched junction nucleotides: 2. CDR3 length: 16 amino acids. Germline CDR1 SEHNR, CDR2 FQNEAQ (reference sequence). The CDR3 nucleotides are TGTGCCAGCAGCTCGGGACTAGCGGGGGGGACCTACGAGCAGTACTTC. Translating gives CASSSGLAGGTYEQYF.

The rearrangement uses TRBV9 and TRBJ2-1; 7 nucleotides agree with TRBD2. Germline CDR1 is SGDLS and CDR2 is YYNGEE. The V and J ends lost 5 bases and 3 bases, in that order; junction bases with no gene match: 8. CDR3 length: 15 residues. The CDR3 sequence is CASRPVGGDYNEQFF. CDR3 DNA sequence: TGTGCCAGCAGGCCTGTGGGGGGGGACTACAATGAGCAGTTCTTC.

The CDR3 loop reads CASSLPGQGYYEQYF. CDR3 DNA sequence: TGTGCCAGCAGCCTTCCGGGACAGGGTTACTACGAGCAGTACTTC. V and J are TRBV7-9 and TRBJ2-7, with TRBD1 matching 9 bases. Per the germline V gene, CDR1 is SEHNR and CDR2 is FQNEAQ (reference sequence). J lost 3 bases, V lost 5 bases, and 8 bases had no gene match. This CDR3 has 15 residues.

This clone showed up just once. The junction differs from germline at one of its ends, possibly a read error. The J gene is TRBJ1-2, the V gene TRBV5-6; TRBD1 matches 10 bases. CDR1 is SGHDT and CDR2 is YYEEEE in the germline V gene. The CDR3 is 15 amino acids. CDR3 residues: CASSLYGQGDYGYPF. Here the CDR3 DNA reads TGTGCCAGCAGCTTGTATGGACAGGGGGACTATGGCTACCCCTTC.

This chain uses TRBV28 with TRBJ1-1; TRBD1 matches at 7 bases. The germline V gene encodes CDR1 MDHEN and CDR2 SYDVKM. The length of the CDR3 is 13 residues. J gave up 1 base and V 6 bases, and 2 bases lay outside the gene matches. The CDR3 DNA sequence: TGTGCCAGCAGGTACAGGGGGAACACTGAAGCTTTCTTT. This sequence encodes CASRYRGNTEAFF.

In its sample, this clone was seen a few times. The gene calls are TRBV19 and TRBJ2-5; 15 bases match TRBD2. J lost 7 bases, V lost 5 bases, and 23 bases had no gene match. Looked up from germline, CDR1 is LNHDA and CDR2 is SQIVND (reference sequence). This CDR3 has 21 residues. CDR3: CASSPTSGLAGGGGYGGTQYF. The DNA for the CDR3 is TGTGCCAGTAGTCCGACTTCAGGACTAGCGGGAGGGGGAGGATATGGCGGGACCCAGTACTTC. Full variable domain (remainder filled in from reference TRBV19 and TRBJ2-5): DGGITQSPKYLFRKEGQNVTLSCEQNLNHDAMYWYRQDPGQGLRLIYYSQIVNDFQKGDIAEGYSVSREKKESFPLTVTSAQKNPTAFYLCASSPTSGLAGGGGYGGTQYFGPGTRLLVL.

CDR3 protein: CASSAGQGGWSNYGYTF. CDR3 DNA sequence: TGCGCCAGCAGCGCCGGACAGGGGGGTTGGTCTAACTATGGCTACACCTTC. The chain joins TRBV5-1 to TRBJ1-2, with 10 bases that match TRBD1. CDR1 and CDR2 from the germline V gene are SGHRS and YFSETQ. CDR3 length: 17 residues. V gave up 4 bases and J gave up 0 bases; unmatched junction bases: 9.

V and J are TRBV9 and TRBJ2-1, with 13 bases identical to TRBD2. This CDR3 is built from 16 residues. J lost 7 bases, V lost 2 bases, and 6 bases had no gene match. Germline lookup yields CDR1 SGDLS and CDR2 YYNGEE. CDR3 nucleotides: TGTGCCAGCAGCGTTCCGGGACTAGCGGGGATAAATGAGCAGTTCTTC. Translation gives CASSVPGLAGINEQFF.

The rearrangement uses TRBV6-1 and TRBJ2-1; D possibly corresponds to TRBD1 (6 bases). There are 11 residues in the CDR3. Trimming pared 1 base from V and 15 bases from J, leaving 10 bases between. From germline, CDR1 is MNHNS and CDR2 SASEGT. CDR3 sequence: CASSEGRGRFF. CDR3 nucleotides: TGTGCCAGCAGTGAAGGCAGGGGTCGGTTCTTC.

This chain links TRBV6-5 with TRBJ1-1, with D possibly being TRBD1 (5 bases). The CDR3 length is 13 residues. V lost 0 bases and J lost 5, with 7 bases in between. CDR1 is MNHEY and CDR2 is SVGAGI in the germline V gene. The CDR3 nucleotides read TGTGCCAGCAGTTACTCTGACAGAACTGAAGCTTTCTTT. It specifies CASSYSDRTEAFF.

The chain joins TRBV5-1 to TRBJ2-1; 14 bases line up with TRBD2. Germline-derived CDR1 and CDR2 are SGHRS and YFSETQ. J gave up 8 bases and V 4 bases, and 8 bases lay outside the gene matches. This CDR3 comprises 16 residues. CDR3 sequence reads: CASSLGLAGGEDEQFF. For the CDR3, the DNA is TGCGCCAGCAGCCTCGGACTAGCGGGAGGAGAGGATGAGCAGTTCTTC.

As DNA, the CDR3 is TGTGCCAGCAGCGTAGGGTCTAGCGGGAGTAGAGTTGAGCAGTTCTTC. The encoded protein is CASSVGSSGSRVEQFF. V gene TRBV9 combines with J gene TRBJ2-1, with 10 bases that match TRBD2. The germline V gene has CDR1 SGDLS and CDR2 YYNGEE. V was pared by 0 bases and J by 9 bases, with 9 bases of the junction left unmatched. The CDR3 has 16 residues.

This chain uses TRBV7-9 with TRBJ2-3, with 8 positions matching TRBD2. In germline, CDR1 is SEHNR, CDR2 FQNEAQ (reference sequence). V lost 3 bases, J lost 2 bases, and 10 bases stayed unmatched. The CDR3 has 17 amino acids. CDR3 sequence reads: CASSLMVSGRVTDTQYF. In DNA form, the CDR3 reads TGTGCCAGCAGCTTGATGGTCTCCGGGAGGGTCACAGATACGCAGTATTTT.

The chain links TRBV7-9 to TRBJ2-7; TRBD1 matches at 8 bases. CDR3 size: 14 residues. V trimming: 4 bases; J trimming: 4 bases; junction bases outside the gene matches: 6. The germline gives CDR1 SEHNR, CDR2 FQNEAQ (reference sequence). CDR3 coding DNA: TGTGCCAGCAGCTGGGAACAGGGGGGTTACGAGCAGTACTTC. Translation: CASSWEQGGYEQYF.

In this sample, this clone turned up a few times. The rearrangement joins TRBV5-1 to TRBJ2-7, with 12 bases matching TRBD2. The V gene end was trimmed by 4 bases and the J gene end by 5 bases; junction bases not matched to a gene: 10. This CDR3 comprises 16 residues. Germline CDR1 reads SGHRS; CDR2 reads YFSETQ. The CDR3 coding sequence is TGCGCCAGCAGCCCAGCCTCTAGCGGGAGGGTCGACGAGCAGTACTTC. Encoded protein: CASSPASSGRVDEQYF.

The chain combines TRBV4-3 with TRBJ2-1; D is possibly TRBD1 (6 bases). The CDR3 contains 15 residues. Germline CDR1 and CDR2: LGHNA and YSLEER. Trimming took 0 bases from V and 4 from J, leaving 10 bases between them. CDR3 coding DNA: TGCGCCAGCAGCCAAGACAGGGGCTTTTACAATGAGCAGTTCTTC. This encodes CASSQDRGFYNEQFF.

This clone was picked up one time. This chain uses TRBV6-5 with TRBJ1-1, with D tentatively TRBD1 (6 bases). The ends were cut back, 6 bases at V and 4 bases at J, with 15 bases in the middle. The CDR3 sequence is 14 residues long. CDR1 and CDR2 (germline): MNHEY, SVGAGI. Here the CDR3 DNA reads TGTGCCAGCAGCCCTGAGGGGGGGCCCACTGAAGCTTTCTTT. Translating it yields CASSPEGGPTEAFF.

The chain has TRBV6-6 and TRBJ1-2; D may be TRBD1 (5 bases). Between the trimmed V and J ends, which lost 2 bases and 7 bases, there was a span of 14 bases. Germline CDR1 reads MNHNY; CDR2 reads SVGAGI (reference sequence). The CDR3 contains 14 residues. CDR3 sequence reads: CASSYGQGLSGYTF. Here the CDR3 DNA reads TGTGCCAGCAGTTACGGGCAGGGACTAAGTGGCTACACCTTC.

This rearrangement joins TRBV11-3 to TRBJ2-1; the D gene is possibly TRBD2 (6 bases). This CDR3 contains 14 residues. From germline, CDR1 is SGHNT and CDR2 YENEEA. V lost 5 bases and J 6 bases, leaving 14 bases between the germline ends. This chain's CDR3 is CASSLPGLINEQFF. The CDR3 bases are TGTGCCAGCAGCCTTCCGGGACTGATCAATGAGCAGTTCTTC.

The chain combines TRBV6-5 with TRBJ1-1; D gene ambiguous. The germline V gene has CDR1 MNHEY and CDR2 SVGAGI. The CDR3 contains 11 residues. With 2 bases removed from V and 9 bases from J, the gap between germline ends came to 7 bases. CDR3 loop: CASSYGGKAFF. As DNA, the CDR3 is TGTGCCAGCAGTTACGGAGGTAAAGCTTTCTTT.

This sequence joins TRBV25-1 and TRBJ2-2; 9 bases line up with TRBD2. This CDR3 is built from 18 residues. The V gene's germline CDR1 is MGHDK and CDR2 SYGVNS. The trim removed 0 bases at V and 6 bases at J, leaving 11 bases unmatched. DNA for the CDR3: TGTGCCAGCAGTGAATATTTTCCCAGCGGGAGGCTCGCCGGGGAGCTGTTTTTT. This codes for CASSEYFPSGRLAGELFF.

Comments on this clone: The conserved phenylalanine or tryptophan normally closing the CDR3 is absent here, so this likely arose from a read error. CDR3: CASSQRRDRDYGYTL. The CDR3 DNA reads as TGCGCCAGCAGCCAGCGTAGGGACAGGGATTATGGCTACACCCTC. V gene TRBV4-3 combines with J gene TRBJ1-2; TRBD1 matches 9 bases. V was clipped by 3 bases and J by 5 bases; unmatched bases: 7. The CDR3 runs to 15 residues. The germline V gene encodes CDR1 LGHNA and CDR2 YSLEER.